The present entry profiles one T cell receptor (beta chain) with its context. Antigen unknown. CDR1 is MGHRA, CDR2 YSYEKL, per germline. V lost 0 bases to trimming and J lost 6 bases, with 21 bases between them. The CDR3 consists of 18 residues. As to treatment: approximately 10-day PBMC culture with coronavirus spike peptide pools or control peptides (ViraFEST assay). About 2 million PBMCs went into each well for culture with roughly 10 IU/ml IL-2 and 10 ug/ml peptide pools. Sequence data for DNA of cultured CD4+ T cells were generated by the Oncomine TCR Beta short-read assay. In TCRdb, the PCR reads were re-called with MiXCR into one record per CDR3 protein. The data show 3,500 to 5,000 distinct CDR3 sequences, roughly 70% seen once. The data are from a study of vaccination and CD4 T cells after COVID-19.

The chain uses TRBV4-1 and TRBJ1-5; D not certain. Sample: CD4+ T cells from blood, cultured in vitro. The sequence was collected from a human donor who had recovered from COVID-19. The CDR3 here is CASSQDGRLGMMGQPQHF. CDR3 nucleotides: TGCGCCAGCAGCCAAGATGGGAGGTTGGGCATGATGGGTCAGCCCCAGCATTTT.